Listed below are T cell receptor beta chains from one sample, sequenced in a study of blood T cell repertoires in COVID-19. Using immunoSEQ multiplex PCR, the repertoire was profiled, and TCRdb retains in-frame clones only, with some absent. The sample yields 50,000 to 70,000 clones, around 84% seen once. Sequenced input: peripheral blood. The origin of the receptors is a man aged 70-80 years with active COVID-19. CDR3s include the opening cysteine and the closing phenylalanine or tryptophan. A D gene is named only where the DNA matches it firmly. The listing skips clone size in some rows; elsewhere it reads once, few, many or a size class.

>TRBD1|TRBV5-6|.|TRBJ2-1
TGTGCCAGCAGCTTTCCGGGACAGGGGAATGAGCAGTTCTTC
CASSFPGQGNEQFF
>TRBD2|TRBV9|.|TRBJ2-1
TGTGCCAGCAGCGCCAGGACTAGCGGGAAACCTTTTGAGAATGAGCAGTTCTTC
CASSARTSGKPFENEQFF
>TRBD1|TRBV19|.|TRBJ1-4
TGTGCCAGTAGTACTCCGGGACAGCCTGAAAAACTGTTTTTT
CASSTPGQPEKLFF
>.|TRBV7-9|.|TRBJ1-5
TGTGCCAGCAGCTTAGGAGGTAACAATCAGCCCCAGCATTTT
CASSLGGNNQPQHF
>.|TRBV19|.|TRBJ1-2
TGTGCCAGTAGTATGACGGGATTCAACTATGGCTACACCTTC
CASSMTGFNYGYTF
>TRBD1|TRBV14|once|TRBJ2-3
TGTGCCAGCAGCCCGTCGGGACAGGGTGGTGCAGATACGCAGTATTTT
CASSPSGQGGADTQYF
>TRBD1|TRBV6-5|.|TRBJ1-6
TGTGCCAGCATCTTGGACAGGCTCTATAATTCACCCCTCCACTTT
CASILDRLYNSPLHF
>TRBD1|TRBV29-1|once|TRBJ1-2
TGCAGCGGCGACCCCGGGACAGGGGACGGCTACACCTTC
CSGDPGTGDGYTF
>.|TRBV3-1/TRBV3-2|.|TRBJ2-5
TGTGCCAGCAGCCAAGAAAATCTAGCGCGAGGGTGGGAGACCCAGTACTTC
CASSQENLARGWETQYF
>.|TRBV10-3|.|TRBJ1-2
TGTGCCATCAGTGAACGTGGGCCGGTGTATAGCTATGGCTACACCTTC
CAISERGPVYSYGYTF
>TRBD1|TRBV9|.|TRBJ1-2
TGTGCCAGCAGCCTCGACAGGGGAACCTATGGCTACACCTTC
CASSLDRGTYGYTF
>.|TRBV5-6|.|TRBJ1-5
TGTGCCAGCAGCTTGGCCGGGCAGGGAGGGTTGCAGCCCCAGCATTTT
CASSLAGQGGLQPQHF
>TRBD1|TRBV2|.|TRBJ1-5
TGTGCCAGCAGTCCCGGGACAGGGTTGGGCAATCAGCCCCAGCATTTT
CASSPGTGLGNQPQHF
>.|TRBV3-1/TRBV3-2|.|TRBJ2-7
TGTGCCAGCAGCCAAACAGGGAGTGCATACGAGCAGTACTTC
CASSQTGSAYEQYF
>TRBD1|TRBV2|.|TRBJ1-4
TGTGCCAGCAGAAGGGACAGGAGAAGTAATGAAAAACTGTTTTTT
CASRRDRRSNEKLFF
>.|TRBV4-1|.|TRBJ1-4
TGCGCCAGCAGTCCTAAAACCCCGGGACATACAGAAAAACTGTTTTTT
CASSPKTPGHTEKLFF
>TRBD2|TRBV7-3|.|TRBJ2-5
TGTGCCAGCAGCAGGACTAGCGGGACGGGAGAGACCCAGTACTTC
CASSRTSGTGETQYF
>TRBD2|TRBV7-8|.|TRBJ2-1
TGTGCCAGCAGCTTCGGCGGGAGAGGCAATGAGCAGTTCTTC
CASSFGGRGNEQFF
>TRBD2|TRBV11-2|.|TRBJ2-3
TGTGCCAGCAGTCTGCGGGCTAGCGGGGCTAGCACAGATACGCAGTATTTT
CASSLRASGASTDTQYF
>.|TRBV7-6|.|TRBJ2-7
TGTGCCAGCAGTCCAAATCCGGGATCCCACTCCCACGAGCAGTACTTC
CASSPNPGSHSHEQYF
>.|TRBV5-6|.|TRBJ2-7
TGTGCCAGCAGCTCTATATCAACCTACGAGCAGTACTTC
CASSSISTYEQYF
>.|TRBV19|.|TRBJ2-2
TGTGCCAGTAGTATTCTCAGGGTTGACCCTAACACCGGGGAGCTGTTTTTT
CASSILRVDPNTGELFF
>TRBD1|TRBV28|.|TRBJ2-7
TGTGCCAGCACGCAAGGGGGCGATAGCTACGAGCAGTACTTC
CASTQGGDSYEQYF
>.|TRBV27|.|TRBJ1-1
TGTGCCAGCAGTTTATTCCTCAACACTGAAGCTTTCTTT
CASSLFLNTEAFF
>TRBD2|TRBV7-9|once|TRBJ2-1
TGTGCCAGCAGCTCACGCGGACTAGCGGGAGAATACTACAATGAGCAGTTCTTC
CASSSRGLAGEYYNEQFF
>TRBD2|TRBV2|few|TRBJ2-7
TGTGCCAGCAGTGGAGGGCTAGCGGGAAACTCAGAGCAGTACTTC
CASSGGLAGNSEQYF
>TRBD2|TRBV5-1|.|TRBJ2-5
TGCGCCAGCAGTGGTGGTAGCGGGGGGGGCCGAGGGACCCAGTACTTC
CASSGGSGGGRGTQYF
>TRBD2|TRBV6-2/TRBV6-3|.|TRBJ2-1
TGTGCCAGCAGTTACGACGGGACTAGCCCTGAGCAGTTCTTC
CASSYDGTSPEQFF
>TRBD1|TRBV5-1|once|TRBJ1-4
TGCGCCAGCAGCCAATCTTCAGGGGGCGAATTGTTTTTT
CASSQSSGGELFF
>.|TRBV7-9|.|TRBJ1-4
TGTGCCAGCAGCTTAGCCCTAGTGGCAACTAATGAAAAACTGTTTTTT
CASSLALVATNEKLFF
>.|TRBV5-1|.|TRBJ2-5
TGCGCCAGCAGCTGGACTCCCAGAGAGACCCAGTACTTC
CASSWTPRETQYF
>.|TRBV15|.|TRBJ2-3
TGTGCCACCAGCAGGGGAGGTTCTCCGGATACGCAGTATTTT
CATSRGGSPDTQYF
>TRBD1|TRBV18|few|TRBJ2-7
TGTGCCAGCTCCCCGGGACAGGGGACCTACGAGCAGTACTTC
CASSPGQGTYEQYF
>.|TRBV4-3|.|TRBJ2-7
TGCGCCAGCAGCCAAGCCCTCCCTGGGGGGGCGGGTCACGAGCAGTACTTC
CASSQALPGGAGHEQYF
>.|TRBV7-2|.|TRBJ2-7
TGTGCCAGCAGCCTGGGGAGGCCGGGAACCTACGAGCAGTACTTC
CASSLGRPGTYEQYF
>TRBD2|TRBV5-6|.|TRBJ2-1
TGTGCCAGCAGTTACGCGGGAGATAATGAGCAGTTCTTC
CASSYAGDNEQFF